This T cell receptor (beta chain) was found in a study of blood T cell repertoires in COVID-19. Study information: From T cells, B-cell-depleted T cells, or PBMCs came the material, which was cDNA or gDNA.

After removal of 4 bases from V and 3 bases from J, the junction contained 1 base not matched to a gene. The CDR3 spans 14 residues. CDR1 KGHDR and CDR2 SFDVKD come from the germline V gene. Seattle patients were enrolled during active infection and followed longitudinally. In the original analysis: Amplifying reference gene primers gave estimates of nucleated cell counts. Some clones are missing from TCRdb's copy, which holds only in-frame ones; the method was immunoSEQ multiplex PCR. V and J calls and clone size are as listed in that table; D and trimming were resolved from the DNA. The sample yields 87,000 or so clones, 90% seen once.

The clonotype comes from a man younger than 30 with COVID-19, enrolled during active disease. The V call is TRBV24-1, the J call TRBJ2-1; 8 bases are shared with TRBD2. The sequenced material came from peripheral blood. In DNA form, the CDR3 reads TGTGCCACCAGTGAGGCGGGAGGCTACAATGAGCAGTTCTTC. Protein sequence: CATSEAGGYNEQFF.